Listed below are T cell receptor beta chains from one sample, sequenced in a study of PD-1 blockade in mismatch repair-deficient tumors. TCRdb's table, derived via immunoSEQ multiplex PCR, lists solely in-frame clones and lacks some. This sample has about 38,000 clones; roughly three quarters occur once, and the top ten carry roughly 20%. The source was peripheral blood, collected 4 weeks after starting pembrolizumab. The receptors come from an adult with mismatch repair-deficient cancer. The CDR3 runs from the conserved cysteine through the conserved F or W. The order of the fields is V gene, D gene, J gene, clone size, CDR3 protein, CDR3 DNA. A D gene is named only where the DNA matches it firmly. Expanded clones are given a class, and other clones once, few, many or no size at all.

>TRBV7-7|.|TRBJ2-2|medium-sized
CASSPSYGGTGELFF
TGTGCTAGCAGCCCCAGTTACGGGGGCACCGGGGAGCTGTTTTTT
>TRBV4-3|TRBD1|TRBJ2-3|.
CASSQGRGQGDTQYF
TGCGCCAGCAGCCAAGGACGGGGACAGGGAGATACGCAGTATTTT
>TRBV30|TRBD2|TRBJ2-3|.
CAWSLLGGRTDTQYF
TGTGCCTGGAGCTTACTCGGCGGGAGAACAGATACGCAGTATTTT
>TRBV7-8|.|TRBJ2-3|.
CASSFNPQSDTQYF
TGTGCCAGCAGCTTTAACCCACAGTCAGATACGCAGTATTTT
>TRBV13|TRBD2|TRBJ2-1|.
CASSSPGLAGGEQFF
TGTGCCAGCAGCTCCCCGGGACTAGCGGGAGGAGAGCAGTTCTTC
>TRBV29-1|.|TRBJ1-1|.
CSVGGQNTEAFF
TGCAGCGTTGGGGGACAGAACACTGAAGCTTTCTTT
>TRBV15|.|TRBJ2-7|.
CATSRDLGLASYEQYF
TGTGCCACCAGCAGAGATCTGGGATTAGCCTCCTACGAGCAGTACTTC
>TRBV4-1|.|TRBJ1-5|few
CASSQDRSNQPQHF
TGCGCCAGCAGCCAAGACAGGTCTAATCAGCCCCAGCATTTT
>TRBV5-6|TRBD2|TRBJ2-7|few
CASSLVREGPREQYF
TGTGCCAGCAGCTTGGTTCGGGAGGGCCCAAGGGAGCAGTACTTC
>TRBV7-9|.|TRBJ1-2|.
CASSWGPYGYTF
TGTGCCAGCAGCTGGGGGCCTTATGGCTACACCTTC
>TRBV6-5|TRBD2|TRBJ2-7|.
CASSYGTSGYEQYF
TGTGCCAGCAGTTACGGGACTAGCGGCTACGAGCAGTACTTC
>TRBV30|TRBD2|TRBJ2-2|.
CAWRLATATGELFF
TGTGCCTGGCGACTAGCGACTGCCACCGGGGAGCTGTTTTTT
>TRBV5-6|TRBD2|TRBJ2-5|.
CASSFGTSGMVTQYF
TGTGCCAGCAGTTTTGGGACTAGCGGGATGGTGACCCAGTACTTC
>TRBV6-5|.|TRBJ1-2|.
CASYRTAGYGYTF
TGTGCCAGTTATAGGACCGCCGGCTATGGCTACACCTTC
>TRBV27|TRBD2|TRBJ2-1|.
CASSFWEGSYNEQFF
TGTGCCAGCAGTTTCTGGGAGGGGTCCTACAATGAGCAGTTCTTC
>TRBV19|.|TRBJ2-2|.
CASTGTAGTGELFF
TGTGCCAGCACCGGGACTGCGGGGACCGGGGAGCTGTTTTTT
>TRBV10-2|.|TRBJ1-2|.
CASSESDGYTF
TGCGCCAGCAGTGAGTCGGATGGCTACACCTTC
>TRBV25-1|TRBD2|TRBJ2-2|.
CASSEAGRTGELFF
TGTGCCAGCAGTGAAGCCGGGAGGACCGGGGAGCTGTTTTTT
>TRBV7-9|TRBD2|TRBJ2-1|.
CASIRGGTSGRAPYNEQFF
TGTGCCAGCATCAGAGGGGGGACTAGCGGGAGGGCCCCCTACAATGAGCAGTTCTTC
>TRBV25-1|TRBD2|TRBJ2-5|.
CATGLAVQETQYF
TGTGCCACCGGACTAGCGGTCCAAGAGACCCAGTACTTC
>TRBV10-3|.|TRBJ1-3|.
CAISDRSSGNTIYF
TGTGCCATCAGTGATCGTAGCTCTGGAAACACCATATATTTT
>TRBV7-9|TRBD1|TRBJ2-5|.
CASSTTGGGETQYF
TGTGCCAGCAGCACAACAGGGGGCGGGGAGACCCAGTACTTC
>TRBV10-3|.|TRBJ2-1|.
CAITPSLVGNEQFF
TGTGCCATCACACCTTCGCTAGTAGGGAATGAGCAGTTCTTC
>TRBV11-2|.|TRBJ2-5|.
CASSLDGNQETQYF
TGTGCCAGCAGCTTAGACGGGAACCAAGAGACCCAGTACTTC
>TRBV2|.|TRBJ1-5|.
CASTMADPTQPQHF
TGTGCCAGCACTATGGCGGATCCCACCCAGCCCCAGCATTTT
>TRBV7-2|.|TRBJ2-7|.
CASSLVQAYEQYF
TGTGCCAGCAGCTTGGTTCAAGCGTACGAGCAGTACTTC
>TRBV2|.|TRBJ2-5|.
CASSEGGDQETQYF
TGTGCCAGCAGTGAAGGGGGGGACCAAGAGACCCAGTACTTC
>TRBV11-1|.|TRBJ2-1|.
CASSFRLSYNEQFF
TGTGCCAGCAGCTTTCGGTTGTCCTACAATGAGCAGTTCTTC
>TRBV27|.|TRBJ2-1|.
CASRRDTNSYNEQFF
TGTGCCAGCAGGAGGGACACCAACTCCTACAATGAGCAGTTCTTC
>TRBV7-2|TRBD2|TRBJ2-1|once
CASSPRTSGRAYEQFF
TGTGCCAGCAGCCCGAGGACTAGCGGGAGGGCCTATGAGCAGTTCTTC
>TRBV6-6|.|TRBJ2-1|.
CASSLGVHHEQFF
TGTGCCAGCAGTTTAGGCGTCCATCATGAGCAGTTCTTC
>TRBV10-3|.|TRBJ2-7|.
CAISGGRREPYEQYF
TGTGCCATCAGTGGGGGACGGAGAGAACCTTACGAGCAGTACTTC
>TRBV5-6|.|TRBJ1-1|.
CASSAAKIGDTEAFF
TGTGCCAGCAGCGCCGCAAAGATTGGGGACACTGAAGCTTTCTTT
>TRBV7-5|.|TRBJ2-3|.
CARSLTRDPGTSGCTDTQYF
TGTGCCAGAAGCTTAACCAGGGACCCCGGGACTAGCGGTTGCACAGATACGCAGTATTTT
>TRBV7-9|.|TRBJ2-5|.
CASSLNLETQYF
TGTGCCAGCAGCTTGAATTTAGAGACCCAGTACTTC
>TRBV6-6|.|TRBJ2-7|.
CASSYLGVWQYF
TGTGCCAGCAGTTACTTAGGCGTGTGGCAGTACTTC
>TRBV4-1|TRBD1|TRBJ2-6|.
CASSWPGQGDLVLTF
TGCGCCAGCAGCTGGCCGGGACAGGGGGACCTCGTCCTGACTTTC
>TRBV10-2|TRBD2|TRBJ2-2|.
CASSLAGVVGELFF
TGCGCCAGCAGTTTAGCGGGAGTGGTCGGGGAGCTGTTTTTT
>TRBV11-3|TRBD2|TRBJ2-1|once
CASSLNSGGLDNEQFF
TGTGCCAGCAGCCTGAATTCGGGAGGGTTGGACAATGAGCAGTTCTTC